This T cell receptor beta chain was sequenced during a study of blood T cell repertoires in COVID-19 (dated by TCRdb to the early 2020s). Notes on the research overall: The collaborator samples originated in the United States, Italy and Spain and spanned the acute and convalescent phases of COVID-19. HLA class I and class II types, where available, came from metadata supplied by the sample provider rather than from assay-based typing. The prospective study material was composed of cDNA or gDNA derived from T cells, B-cell-depleted T cells, or PBMCs. The samples were drawn from the first 160 participants of the ongoing ImmuneRACE study and from over a thousand subjects provided by 6 global collaborators. The dataset comprised deeply sampled blood TCRbeta repertoires from subjects exposed to, actively infected with, or recovered from COVID-19. The repertoires were released in a freely available public database intended as a resource for research on the immune response to SARS-CoV-2. Nearly every sample came with metadata listing a de-identified subject ID, COVID-19 status, age in years and sex. Overall study outcomes, separate from this receptor: How much clinical and demographic metadata was included differed by source and by participant, and the metadata was provided uncurated.

On this clone itself: Its binding antigen is unknown. Qualities for individual bases were not recorded, and no much larger clone is one base off.

V and J lose 3 bases and 7 bases, and a span of 12 bases separates them. The CDR3 covers 13 residues, taking in both the cysteine and the phenylalanine. The CDR3 DNA has 39 bases and is translated from base 1. The germline V gene supplies CDR1 SGHTA and CDR2 FQGNSA. TCRbeta CDR3 regions were amplified from genomic DNA using the immunoSEQ Assay, a bias-controlled multiplex PCR. Turning to the authors' computational methods: Within the assay, amplification of reference gene primers was used to estimate how many nucleated cells each sample contained. To quantify the absolute abundance of each unique TCRbeta CDR3 rearrangement, sequence reads were collapsed and filtered. For each sample, productive Simpson clonality was calculated by taking the square root of Simpson's diversity index across productive rearrangements. The source is immuneACCESS, and TCRdb retained only in-frame sequences with V and J called. Part of the clones is not carried over; for the studies checked, unresolved V genes explain less than half of this, and the remainder is unexplained. Clone size and the V and J calls come from that table; the DNA yielded D and trimming. Recorded for this sample are about 61,000 clones; 75% to 90% of them occurred a single time. The top ten constitute about 14% of the sample.

Whole blood was collected in K2EDTA tubes by collaborating institutions according to the institutions' own protocols. For TCRbeta analysis, collaborators shipped samples as frozen whole blood, isolated PBMCs, or DNA extracted from either of those sample types. The chain employs TRBV7-2 and TRBJ1-1, and the D gene may be TRBD1, 5 bases matching. This TCR derives from a human donor in a cohort sampled during active COVID-19. Sequencing used peripheral blood. The nucleotides read TGTGCCAGCAGCTTTAGGAGACAGAGTGAAGCTTTCTTT. This yields the protein CASSFRRQSEAFF.